A selection of T cell receptor beta chains follows, all from one sample in a study of T-cell reconstitution after alpha-beta-depleted transplantation in children. MiXCR was run by TCRdb on the PCR reads, yielding one entry per CDR3 protein. The table lists over 85,000 distinct CDR3 sequences, around 7% of them singletons, with roughly 15% in the top ten. The source material was PBMCs, sampled before TCRalphabeta/CD19-depleted stem cell transplant. The receptors were gathered from a boy aged 2 to 10 with acute lymphoblastic leukemia, due to receive a stem cell transplant. Each CDR3 is given with its conserved first and last residue. The D gene is left open where the match is weak. Only part of the rows carry a size: once, few, many, or a class if the clone is expanded.

many	TRBV27	TRBJ2-1	.	TGTGCCAGCAGTCCCCGAGCAGGCCCGCGGAATAATGAGCAGTTCTTC	CASSPRAGPRNNEQFF
.	TRBV5-6	TRBJ2-3	TRBD2	TGTGCCAGCAGCTTGGGAGGCGGGGGGCCGGGAGATACGCAGTATTTT	CASSLGGGGPGDTQYF
.	TRBV5-1	TRBJ2-3	.	TGCGCCAGCAGCGCCGGATCAGATACGCAGTATTTT	CASSAGSDTQYF
few	TRBV4-2	TRBJ2-3	TRBD2	TGTGCCAGCAGCCTTCAAAGACCTAGCGGGGGGGCCACTAGCACAGATACGCAGTATTTT	CASSLQRPSGGATSTDTQYF
few	TRBV7-2	TRBJ2-7	TRBD1	TGTGCCAGCAGCTTAGCCGGGACAGGATTCAACGAGCAGTACTTC	CASSLAGTGFNEQYF
few	TRBV7-8	TRBJ1-4	.	TGTGCCAGCAGCTTAGGGGGGGGCGGGGATGAAAAACTGTTTTTT	CASSLGGGGDEKLFF
few	TRBV12-3/TRBV12-4	TRBJ2-5	TRBD2	TGTGCCAGCAGCCCCTTTGAGCGGGGGGGCCGAGGGGAGACCCAGTACTTC	CASSPFERGGRGETQYF
.	TRBV11-2	TRBJ2-2	TRBD2	TGTGCCAGCAGCTTAGTACCAGCGGGGGGTTATAACACCGGGGAGCTGTTTTTT	CASSLVPAGGYNTGELFF
many	TRBV7-2	TRBJ1-2	.	TGTGCCAGCAGCTTAGCAACTAACTATGGCTACACCTTC	CASSLATNYGYTF
many	TRBV10-3	TRBJ2-3	TRBD1	TGTGCCATCAGTGATCAGGGGGCAGATACGCAGTATTTT	CAISDQGADTQYF
many	TRBV27	TRBJ2-3	.	TGTGCCAGCAGTTCAATTTGGCTTCTAGGTTTCGCAGATACGCAGTATTTT	CASSSIWLLGFADTQYF
.	TRBV20-1	TRBJ1-3	.	TGCAGTGCTAGAAAAGGGGACGGAAACACCATATATTTT	CSARKGDGNTIYF
many	TRBV7-2	TRBJ1-3	.	TGTGCCAGCAGCACCCCCAGCGGGACCATATATTTT	CASSTPSGTIYF
many	TRBV9	TRBJ2-1	TRBD2	TGTGCCAGCAGCGAATCTTCGACTAGCGGTCCCTACAATGAGCAGTTCTTC	CASSESSTSGPYNEQFF